A single sample gave rise to the 29 T cell receptor beta chains below, sequenced in a study of shared clonotypes between healthy human individuals. Libraries were prepared by immunoSEQ multiplex PCR; TCRdb keeps only in-frame clonotypes and omits some of them. The sample lists 1,100,000 or so clones; approximately 78% were seen once. Source material: memory CD4+ T cells from PBMCs. The subset denotes: CD45RA-negative fraction. All receptors derive from a man between 18 and 29 years old in good health. Some clones in this sample may be carry-over from other donors' samples.

The chain links TRBV4-2 to TRBJ2-5; D is possibly TRBD2 (5 bases). This CDR3 has 14 amino acids. V was trimmed by 0 bases and J by 5 bases, leaving 10 bases between them. Germline CDR1 is LGHNA and CDR2 is YNFKEQ. CDR3 residues: CASSQDLEGETQYF. DNA for the CDR3: TGTGCCAGCAGCCAAGATCTTGAGGGCGAGACCCAGTACTTC.

The CDR3 here is CASSTVLANEKLFF. CDR3 nucleotides: TGTGCCAGCAGTACAGTTTTAGCTAATGAAAAACTGTTTTTT. The chain is built from TRBV6-5 and TRBJ1-4; no definite D call. This CDR3 spans 14 amino acids. The ends were cut back, 5 bases at V and 3 bases at J, with 10 bases in the middle. Germline lookup yields CDR1 MNHEY and CDR2 SVGAGI.

This clone was found once. CDR3 in amino acids: CASSQDGTGGGYTF. The CDR3 region has the DNA TGTGCCAGCAGCCAAGATGGCACAGGGGGAGGCTACACCTTC. The chain combines TRBV4-2 with TRBJ1-2, with 8 bases matching TRBD1. This CDR3 is built from 14 residues. The germline V gene has CDR1 LGHNA and CDR2 YNFKEQ. Trimming cost V 0 bases and J 8 bases; bases outside gene matches: 5.

The V call is TRBV14, the J call TRBJ2-7, with 12 bases that match TRBD2. This CDR3 spans 16 amino acids. Germline trimming cut 2 bases from V and 3 bases from J; bases unmatched to any gene: 5. The germline gives CDR1 SGHDN, CDR2 FVKESK. This chain's CDR3 is CASSQTRLAGVYEQYF. The CDR3 nucleotides are TGTGCCAGCAGCCAAACCAGACTAGCGGGAGTCTACGAGCAGTACTTC.

The chain recombines TRBV6-4 with TRBJ1-1; D remains unclear. V gave up 5 bases and J gave up 4 bases, with 11 bases separating them. Germline CDR1 MRHNA, CDR2 SNTAGT. CDR3 length equals 13 residues. The CDR3 bases are TGTGCCAGCAGTTCTGGATTGATCACTGAAGCTTTCTTT. Encoded protein: CASSSGLITEAFF.

The V call is TRBV18, the J call TRBJ1-2; 7 bases line up with TRBD1. The CDR3 spans 17 residues. J was trimmed by 3 bases and V by 3 bases; bases with no gene match: 13. The germline CDR1 and CDR2 sequences are KGHSH and LQKENI. The CDR3 DNA reads TGTGCCAGCTCACCTTCCAGCGGACAGGCGTCGGACTATGGCTACACCTTC. Its translation: CASSPSSGQASDYGYTF.

The genes are TRBV6-1 and TRBJ2-1, with 9 bases aligning to TRBD2. The J segment lost 10 bases and the V segment lost 9 bases, leaving 16 bases of the junction unmatched. This CDR3 spans 15 amino acids. Germline V lookup: CDR1 MNHNS, CDR2 SASEGT. The DNA of the CDR3 is TGTGCCAGTCGTCGAGGGACTAGCCGGGTGGGAGAGCAGTTCTTC. This codes for CASRRGTSRVGEQFF.

The rearrangement uses TRBV19 and TRBJ1-5, with unresolved D. The CDR3 length is 13 residues. CDR1 and CDR2 (germline): LNHDA, SQIVND (reference sequence). The V end was cut by 1 base, the J end by 9 bases, with 10 bases between. The CDR3, as DNA: TGTGCCAGTAGTATAGCCCCTAATACGCCCCAGCATTTT. Residues: CASSIAPNTPQHF. Filled out from reference TRBV19 and TRBJ1-5, the complete variable domain reads DGGITQSPKYLFRKEGQNVTLSCEQNLNHDAMYWYRQDPGQGLRLIYYSQIVNDFQKGDIAEGYSVSREKKESFPLTVTSAQKNPTAFYLCASSIAPNTPQHFGDGTRLSIL.

A note on this clone: This clone may be a read error of a much larger clone one base away. J is TRBJ1-1 and V is TRBV10-1; possible D gene TRBD1, 6 bases. Germline assignment: CDR1 WNHNN and CDR2 SYGVQD (reference sequence). Trimming pared 6 bases from V and 1 base from J, leaving 9 bases between. The CDR3 runs to 13 residues. Here the CDR3 reads CASRPDRNTEAFF. The CDR3 DNA follows: TGCGCCAGCAGACCGGACAGGAACACTGAAGCTTTCTTT.

V gene TRBV9 combines with J gene TRBJ2-3; 8 bases match TRBD2. The CDR3 is 20 amino acids. Trimming cost V 1 base and J 4 bases; bases outside gene matches: 20. Germline-derived CDR1 and CDR2 are SGDLS and YYNGEE. The CDR3 protein is CASSVNPRGGRLAIPDTQYF. The DNA for the CDR3 is TGTGCCAGCAGCGTAAATCCGAGGGGAGGAAGACTAGCGATCCCAGATACGCAGTATTTT. Full variable domain (outside the CDR3, taken from reference TRBV9 and TRBJ2-3): DSGVTQTPKHLITATGQRVTLRCSPRSGDLSVYWYQQSLDQGLQFLIQYYNGEERAKGNILERFSAQQFPDLHSELNLSSLELGDSALYFCASSVNPRGGRLAIPDTQYFGPGTRLTVL.

The chain carries TRBV6-5 and TRBJ1-2, with a possible D match to TRBD1 (6 bases). Trimming left V 4 bases short and J 4 bases short, with 13 bases between. Per germline, CDR1 MNHEY and CDR2 SVGAGI. The CDR3 loop spans 14 amino acids. The CDR3 loop reads CASSSRGVAYGYTF. The CDR3 DNA sequence: TGTGCCAGCAGTTCCAGGGGTGTTGCCTATGGCTACACCTTC.

The V gene is TRBV28, the J gene TRBJ2-7; the match to TRBD2 covers 7 bases. Germline V CDR1 and CDR2: MDHEN, SYDVKM. The CDR3 is 15 amino acids. V lost 5 bases and J lost 10; bases outside the gene matches: 17. CDR3 region: CASSDPTSRLLTQYF. CDR3 nucleotides: TGTGCCAGCAGTGACCCGACTAGCCGACTCCTTACTCAGTACTTC.

The rearrangement links TRBV7-9 to TRBJ2-7; tentatively, D is TRBD2 (6 bases). CDR1 is SEHNR, CDR2 FQNEAQ, per germline (reference sequence). CDR3 length equals 15 residues. V dropped 5 bases and J dropped 0 bases, with 14 bases sitting between them. CDR3 protein: CASSPWDWSSYEQYF. CDR3 coding DNA: TGTGCCAGCAGCCCCTGGGACTGGAGCTCCTACGAGCAGTACTTC. Variable domain in full (rest from reference TRBV7-9 and TRBJ2-7): DTGVSQNPRHKITKRGQNVTFRCDPISEHNRLYWYRQTLGQGPEFLTYFQNEAQLEKSRLLSDRFSAERPKGSFSTLEIQRTEQGDSAMYLCASSPWDWSSYEQYFGPGTRLTVT.

This chain uses TRBV19 with TRBJ1-4; D gene ambiguous. V gave up 5 bases and J gave up 8 bases, with 9 bases separating them. The CDR3 length is 12 residues. Germline V gene lookup returns CDR1 LNHDA and CDR2 SQIVND (reference sequence). The CDR3, as DNA: TGTGCCAGTAGTGTCCGAGGGGAAAAACTGTTTTTT. The encoded protein is CASSVRGEKLFF.

The chain links TRBV7-9 to TRBJ1-2, with D unresolved. The V gene lost 5 bases and the J gene lost 8 bases, with 24 bases spanning the gap. Germline lookup yields CDR1 SEHNR and CDR2 FQNEAQ (reference sequence). The CDR3 extends over 16 amino acids. CDR3 in amino acids: CASSPKFPESGRGYTF. In nucleotides, the CDR3 is TGTGCCAGCAGCCCAAAGTTTCCCGAATCTGGGAGAGGCTACACCTTC. Looking up the rest from reference TRBV7-9 and TRBJ1-2 gives the full variable domain: DTGVSQNPRHKITKRGQNVTFRCDPISEHNRLYWYRQTLGQGPEFLTYFQNEAQLEKSRLLSDRFSAERPKGSFSTLEIQRTEQGDSAMYLCASSPKFPESGRGYTFGSGTRLTVV.

The chain is built from TRBV28 and TRBJ2-5; D is possibly TRBD2 (6 bases). Germline CDR1 MDHEN, CDR2 SYDVKM. The CDR3 is made up of 14 amino acids. The germline V and J ends were trimmed by 7 bases and 4 bases, with 16 bases remaining between them. As DNA, the CDR3 is TGTGCCAGCACCCTAAGCGGGCTTTTAGAGACCCAGTACTTC. Translation: CASTLSGLLETQYF.

This chain joins TRBV2 and TRBJ1-5; unclear D gene. CDR3 length: 16 residues. Germline V CDR1 and CDR2: SNHLY, FYNNEI. Trimming pared 2 bases from V and 0 bases from J, leaving 11 bases between. CDR3 sequence reads: CASSEWALYSNQPQHF. The CDR3 DNA reads as TGTGCCAGCAGTGAATGGGCACTCTATAGCAATCAGCCCCAGCATTTT. The complete variable domain, with remaining parts taken from reference TRBV2 and TRBJ1-5, reads EPEVTQTPSHQVTQMGQEVILRCVPISNHLYFYWYRQILGQKVEFLVSFYNNEISEKSEIFDDQFSVERPDGSNFTLKIRSTKLEDSAMYFCASSEWALYSNQPQHFGDGTRLSIL.

The chain carries TRBV28 and TRBJ1-2, with D unclear. Germline CDR1 is MDHEN and CDR2 is SYDVKM. V dropped 6 bases and J dropped 4 bases, with 15 bases sitting between them. The CDR3 runs to 14 residues. The CDR3: CASRPRPDGYGYTF. In DNA form, the CDR3 reads TGTGCCAGCAGACCCCGTCCCGACGGCTATGGCTACACCTTC.

This clone was recorded many times. This chain uses TRBV7-9 with TRBJ2-1; 11 bases agree with TRBD2. Losses at the gene ends were 3 bases for V and 7 bases for J; bases not matched to a gene: 14. The CDR3 loop spans 18 amino acids. From germline, CDR1 is SEHNR and CDR2 FQNEAQ (reference sequence). This chain's CDR3 is CASSFPPRLAGTKNEQFF. CDR3 in DNA: TGTGCCAGCAGCTTCCCCCCCCGACTAGCGGGGACTAAGAATGAGCAGTTCTTC.

This clone is a singleton in its sample. Other DNA sequences within the sample encode an identical CDR3. This chain uses TRBV6-1 with TRBJ2-7; D perhaps matches TRBD1 (5 bases). The CDR3 loop spans 12 amino acids. The V end lost 0 bases, the J end lost 7 bases, and 7 bases lay between the germline ends. The germline V gene has CDR1 MNHNS and CDR2 SASEGT. The CDR3 spells CASSEAAGEQYF. Written as DNA, the CDR3 is TGTGCCAGCAGTGAAGCCGCAGGGGAGCAGTACTTC.

This clone has more than one count but fewer than ten. The V call is TRBV4-3, the J call TRBJ2-2, with D unresolved. There are 16 residues in the CDR3. Germline V lookup: CDR1 LGHNA, CDR2 YSLEER. The ends were cut back, 6 bases at V and 4 bases at J, with 18 bases in the middle. DNA of the CDR3: TGCGCCAGCAGTCGGCCTGGCAACGAAGGCACCGGGGAGCTGTTTTTT. Encoded protein: CASSRPGNEGTGELFF.

This clone was detected once. The chain recombines TRBV4-1 with TRBJ2-3, with D perhaps assigned TRBD1 or TRBD2 (5 bases each). This CDR3 has 13 residues. The germline V gene has CDR1 MGHRA and CDR2 YSYEKL. V was clipped by 4 bases and J by 5 bases, with 10 bases between them. In DNA form, the CDR3 reads TGCGCCAGCAGCCTCATGGGGGAAGATACGCAGTATTTT. Its translation is CASSLMGEDTQYF.

This clone appeared a single time. This chain joins TRBV9 and TRBJ2-5; 10 bases match TRBD1. V was pared by 3 bases and J by 5 bases, with 4 bases of the junction left unmatched. This CDR3 has 14 amino acids. CDR1 is SGDLS and CDR2 is YYNGEE in the germline V gene. The CDR3 reads CASSATGGGETQYF. The CDR3 DNA is TGTGCCAGCAGCGCGACAGGGGGCGGCGAGACCCAGTACTTC.

The chain joins TRBV2 to TRBJ2-2; TRBD1 aligns across 9 bases. This CDR3 contains 15 residues. J lost 7 bases, V lost 4 bases, and 7 bases had no gene match. CDR1 and CDR2 from the germline V gene are SNHLY and FYNNEI. CDR3 nucleotide sequence: TGTGCCAGCAGTGTTGACAGGGGGAAGGTCGGGGAGCTGTTTTTT. This codes for CASSVDRGKVGELFF.

This clone was seen only a few times. V and J are TRBV19 and TRBJ1-5; D remains unclear. The CDR3 has 15 residues. Germline CDR1 LNHDA, CDR2 SQIVND (reference sequence). V lost 9 bases and J lost 1, with 16 bases in between. Here the CDR3 reads CASGGLWSSNQPQHF. The DNA for the CDR3 is TGTGCCAGCGGTGGCTTGTGGTCCAGCAATCAGCCCCAGCATTTT.

This clone was seen repeatedly, ten times or more. The gene calls are TRBV6-5 and TRBJ1-1; D remains ambiguous. V lost 2 bases and J 2 bases, leaving 12 bases between the germline ends. Germline V lookup: CDR1 MNHEY, CDR2 SVGAGI. This CDR3 has 15 amino acids. The CDR3 coding sequence is TGTGCCAGCAGTTACGGCGCCACCTTTAACACTGAAGCTTTCTTT. It translates to CASSYGATFNTEAFF.

This clone was seen just once. The V gene is TRBV19, the J gene TRBJ2-2, with TRBD2 as a possible D gene (5 bases). This CDR3 comprises 15 residues. V lost 7 bases and J 4 bases, leaving 16 bases between the germline ends. Germline V gives CDR1 LNHDA, CDR2 SQIVND (reference sequence). The chain's CDR3 is CASTPIGVGTGELFF. DNA of the CDR3: TGTGCCAGTACCCCGATCGGGGTAGGCACCGGGGAGCTGTTTTTT.

This clone has a count of ten or more. This chain joins TRBV28 and TRBJ2-6, with D maybe TRBD2 (5 bases). Per germline, CDR1 MDHEN and CDR2 SYDVKM. V was clipped by 4 bases and J by 4 bases, with 14 bases between them. The CDR3 sequence is 16 residues long. The CDR3 coding sequence is TGTGCCAGCAGTTCCCCAAGCCCGGGGGGGGCCAACGTCCTGACTTTC. Amino acids: CASSSPSPGGANVLTF.

This chain links TRBV6-6 with TRBJ1-2; 7 nucleotides line up with TRBD1. After removal of 3 bases from V and 6 bases from J, the junction contained 4 bases not matched to a gene. The CDR3 sequence is 13 residues long. Germline-derived CDR1 and CDR2 are MNHNY and SVGAGI (reference sequence). The CDR3 DNA follows: TGTGCCAGCAGTTATTCGACAGGGAATGGCTACACCTTC. Protein product: CASSYSTGNGYTF.